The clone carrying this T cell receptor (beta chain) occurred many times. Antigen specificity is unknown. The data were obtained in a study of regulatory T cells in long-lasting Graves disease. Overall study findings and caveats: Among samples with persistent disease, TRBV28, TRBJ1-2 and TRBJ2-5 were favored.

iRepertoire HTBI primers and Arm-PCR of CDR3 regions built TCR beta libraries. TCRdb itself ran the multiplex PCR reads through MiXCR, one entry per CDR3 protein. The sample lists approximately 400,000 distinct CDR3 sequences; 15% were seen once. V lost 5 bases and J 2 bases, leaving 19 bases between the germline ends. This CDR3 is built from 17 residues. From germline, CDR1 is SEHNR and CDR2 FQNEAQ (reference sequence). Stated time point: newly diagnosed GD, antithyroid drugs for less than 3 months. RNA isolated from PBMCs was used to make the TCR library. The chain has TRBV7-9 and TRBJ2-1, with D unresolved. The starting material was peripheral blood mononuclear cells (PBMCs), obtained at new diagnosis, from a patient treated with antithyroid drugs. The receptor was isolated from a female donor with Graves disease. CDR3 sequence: CASSPPRVKKAYNEQFF. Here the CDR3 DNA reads TGTGCCAGCAGCCCCCCCCGCGTAAAGAAGGCCTACAATGAGCAGTTCTTC.